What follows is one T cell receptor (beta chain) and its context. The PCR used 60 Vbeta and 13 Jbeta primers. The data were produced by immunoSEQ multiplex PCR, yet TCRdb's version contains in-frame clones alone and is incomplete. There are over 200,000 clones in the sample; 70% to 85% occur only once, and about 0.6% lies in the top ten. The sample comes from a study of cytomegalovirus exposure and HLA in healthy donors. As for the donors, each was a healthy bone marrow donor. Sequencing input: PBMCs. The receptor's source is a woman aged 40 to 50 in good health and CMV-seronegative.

DNA of the CDR3: TGTGCCAGCAGCTTCCGCAGAAGCCTACAGAATGAGCAGTTCTTC. Protein: CASSFRRSLQNEQFF. The chain combines TRBV7-9 with TRBJ2-1; D is uncertain. CDR3 length: 15 amino acids. Trimming left V 3 bases short and J 7 bases short, with 16 bases between. Germline CDR1 SEHNR, CDR2 FQNEAQ (reference sequence).